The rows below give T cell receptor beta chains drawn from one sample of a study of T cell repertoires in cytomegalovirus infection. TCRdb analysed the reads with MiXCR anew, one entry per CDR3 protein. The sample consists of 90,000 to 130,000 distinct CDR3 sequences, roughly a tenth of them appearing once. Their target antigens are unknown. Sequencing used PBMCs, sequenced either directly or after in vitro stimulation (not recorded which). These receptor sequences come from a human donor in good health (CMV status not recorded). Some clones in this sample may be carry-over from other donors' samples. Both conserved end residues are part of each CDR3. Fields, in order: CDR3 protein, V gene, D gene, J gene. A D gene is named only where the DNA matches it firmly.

CARGGGTNTGELFF TRBV2 . TRBJ2-2
CASSSWEASGQETQYF TRBV11-3 TRBD2 TRBJ2-5
CASSLTGNQPQHF TRBV7-8 . TRBJ1-5
CASSPHSQGAREKLFF TRBV28 TRBD1 TRBJ1-4
CASSLVASGSMGEQYF TRBV7-2 TRBD2 TRBJ2-7
CASSIRGQGTEAFF TRBV19 TRBD1 TRBJ1-1
CAISRQGSYEQYF TRBV10-3 TRBD1 TRBJ2-7
CASSSPRLAGGPASFFPWDTQYF TRBV7-8 TRBD2 TRBJ2-3
CASSSSDRDNYGYTF TRBV7-9 TRBD1 TRBJ1-2
CASSIGLARYNEQFF TRBV19 . TRBJ2-1
CASSPIGSGFYEQYF TRBV7-6 . TRBJ2-7
CASSQDLIGQPQHF TRBV4-3 . TRBJ1-5
CASKKLIGLATYNEQFF TRBV6-2/TRBV6-3 TRBD2 TRBJ2-1
CASSHNTEAFF TRBV4-1 . TRBJ1-1
CASSLWVGNTEAFF TRBV28 . TRBJ1-1
CASSFQNHGELFF TRBV27 . TRBJ2-2
CAISEWTPNTEAFF TRBV10-3 . TRBJ1-1
CASSWDRDYEQYF TRBV7-2 TRBD1 TRBJ2-7
CASRSGTGLIEQYF TRBV7-9 TRBD1 TRBJ2-7
CASSEAGLAGGITGELFF TRBV2 TRBD2 TRBJ2-2
CASSLAGELNEQFF TRBV7-8 . TRBJ2-1
CASSSGVPRETQYF TRBV7-6 . TRBJ2-5
CASSLPSYEQYF TRBV7-2 . TRBJ2-7
CSARDPTGQETQYF TRBV20-1 . TRBJ2-5
CAWSRGWSSGQKYQPQHF TRBV30 TRBD1 TRBJ1-5
CASSYFSGAGGDNEQFF TRBV6-2/TRBV6-3 TRBD2 TRBJ2-1
CASRPGQAPWEQFF TRBV19 TRBD1 TRBJ2-1
CASSLLDYNEQFF TRBV12-3/TRBV12-4 . TRBJ2-1
CASSLGKGAQETQYF TRBV19 TRBD1 TRBJ2-5
CASSEYRVLEKFF TRBV2 . TRBJ2-1
CASSSPGLPLSEQFF TRBV27 TRBD2 TRBJ2-1
CASSDGGSGDTQYF TRBV6-1 TRBD2 TRBJ2-3
CASSQPDRAYGYTF TRBV4-1 TRBD1 TRBJ1-2
CASSLLAGGPSDTQYF TRBV7-2 TRBD2 TRBJ2-3
CASSPYGTSVNNEQFF TRBV28 TRBD2 TRBJ2-1
CASSPGLAETDTQYF TRBV7-9 TRBD2 TRBJ2-3
CASSPGTHPSDTQYF TRBV7-3 . TRBJ2-3
CASSPGQGTSNEQFF TRBV12-3/TRBV12-4 TRBD1 TRBJ2-1
CASSNGTPRPKNIQYF TRBV28 . TRBJ2-4
CASSTRGTQGRRVFYGYTF TRBV19 TRBD1 TRBJ1-2
CASSSHANGELFF TRBV7-9 . TRBJ2-2
CASSKQRNTEAFF TRBV7-2 . TRBJ1-1
CASSLGGNQYEKLFF TRBV7-2 . TRBJ1-4
CASSQDRFRGYNEQFF TRBV4-3 . TRBJ2-1
CASSTIAGGPLETQYF TRBV7-2 TRBD2 TRBJ2-5
CASSPNLWNTIYF TRBV7-6 . TRBJ1-3
CASSALYTGELFF TRBV6-1 . TRBJ2-2
CASSQVSVAGNTIYF TRBV4-1 . TRBJ1-3
CASSWAYNEQFF TRBV7-9 . TRBJ2-1
CASTPQGVINTEAFF TRBV19 . TRBJ1-1